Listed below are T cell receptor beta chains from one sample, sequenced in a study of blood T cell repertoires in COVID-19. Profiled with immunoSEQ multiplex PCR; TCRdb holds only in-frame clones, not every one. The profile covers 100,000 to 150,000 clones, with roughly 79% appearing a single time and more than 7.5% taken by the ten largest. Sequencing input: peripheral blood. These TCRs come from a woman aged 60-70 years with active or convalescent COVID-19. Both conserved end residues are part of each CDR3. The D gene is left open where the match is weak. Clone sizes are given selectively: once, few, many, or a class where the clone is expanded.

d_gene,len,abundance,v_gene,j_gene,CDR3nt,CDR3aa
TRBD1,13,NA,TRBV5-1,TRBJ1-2,TGCGCCAGCAGCGCCGGGACAGGGACAGGCTACACCTTC,CASSAGTGTGYTF
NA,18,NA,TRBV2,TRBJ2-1,TGTGCCAGCAGGGCTTGGGGGCGGGACAGCAGCCCCTACAATGAGCAGTTCTTC,CASRAWGRDSSPYNEQFF
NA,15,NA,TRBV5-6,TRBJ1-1,TGTGCCAGCAGCTTTGCGTGGGGCGAGATGACTGAAGCTTTCTTT,CASSFAWGEMTEAFF
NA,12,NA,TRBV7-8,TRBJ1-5,TGTGCCAGCAGTAACGGGGGTCAGCCCCAGCATTTT,CASSNGGQPQHF
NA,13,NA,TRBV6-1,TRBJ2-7,TGTGCCAGCGAAATGGGGGGGGGCCTCGAGCAGTACTTC,CASEMGGGLEQYF
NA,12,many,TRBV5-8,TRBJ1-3,TGTGCCAGCAGAGCTAGGGGGAACACCATATATTTT,CASRARGNTIYF
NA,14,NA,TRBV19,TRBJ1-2,TGTGCCAGTAGCGCGGCGGGGGATACCTATGGCTACACCTTC,CASSAAGDTYGYTF
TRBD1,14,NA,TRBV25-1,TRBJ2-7,TGTGCCAGCAGTCCCTGGACAGGGGTTGGCGAGCAGTACTTC,CASSPWTGVGEQYF
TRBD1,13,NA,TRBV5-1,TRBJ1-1,TGCGCCAGCAGCGCGACAGGGGGCACTGAAGCTTTCTTT,CASSATGGTEAFF
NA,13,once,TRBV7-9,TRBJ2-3,TGTGCCAGCAGCTTACAGGGCACAGATACGCAGTATTTT,CASSLQGTDTQYF
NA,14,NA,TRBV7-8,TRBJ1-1,TGTGCCAGCAGCTCAAGGAGCATGAACACTGAAGCTTTCTTT,CASSSRSMNTEAFF
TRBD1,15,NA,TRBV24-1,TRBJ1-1,TGTGCCACCAGTGAGGGGCAGGGGGTACACTCTGAAGCTTTCTTT,CATSEGQGVHSEAFF
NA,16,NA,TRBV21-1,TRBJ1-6,TGTGCCAGCAGCAAAGCTTGCAGCTCCTATAATTCACCCCTCCACTTT,CASSKACSSYNSPLHF
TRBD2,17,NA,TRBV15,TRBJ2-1,TGTGCCACCAGCAGAGATGATAGCCCCCGGGGGGGAGTTGAGCAGTTCTTC,CATSRDDSPRGGVEQFF
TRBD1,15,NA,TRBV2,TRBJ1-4,TGTGCCAGCAGTGAAGTGGGGACAGCCGATGAAAAACTGTTTTTT,CASSEVGTADEKLFF
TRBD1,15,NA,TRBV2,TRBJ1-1,TGTGCCAGGCTGATGCTGGGACAGGTGAACACTGAAGCTTTCTTT,CARLMLGQVNTEAFF
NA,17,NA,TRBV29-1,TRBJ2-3,TGCAGCGTTGGAGGAGTCCCCAATAGCGGCAGCACAGATACGCAGTATTTT,CSVGGVPNSGSTDTQYF
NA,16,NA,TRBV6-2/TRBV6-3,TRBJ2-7,TGTGCCAGCAGTTACTCGAAAGGGGGATTTATGTACGAGCAGTACTTC,CASSYSKGGFMYEQYF
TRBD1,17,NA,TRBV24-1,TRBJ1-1,TGTGCCACCAGTGGCCCGGGACAGGGGGCAATGTCGGCTGAAGCTTTCTTT,CATSGPGQGAMSAEAFF
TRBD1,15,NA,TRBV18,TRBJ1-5,TGTGCCAGCTCCCGAGGGACAGGGGGTGATCAGCCCCAGCATTTT,CASSRGTGGDQPQHF
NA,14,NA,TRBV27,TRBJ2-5,TGTGCCAGCAGTTTCTTAGGGGTAGGGGAGACCCAGTACTTC,CASSFLGVGETQYF
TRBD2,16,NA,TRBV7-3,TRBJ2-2,TGTGCCAGCAGCTCACAGACTAGCGGGAACACCGGGGAGCTGTTTTTT,CASSSQTSGNTGELFF
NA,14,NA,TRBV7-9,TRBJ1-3,TGTGCCAGCAGCTTTGACAGGTCTGGAAACACCATATATTTT,CASSFDRSGNTIYF
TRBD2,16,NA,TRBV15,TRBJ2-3,TGTGCCACCAGCACCGGGGCTAGCGGAGGCACAGATACGCAGTATTTT,CATSTGASGGTDTQYF
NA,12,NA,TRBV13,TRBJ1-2,TGTGCCAGCAGCTCAAGACGGGGAGGCTACACCTTC,CASSSRRGGYTF
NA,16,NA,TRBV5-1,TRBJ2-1,TGCGCCAGCAGCTCCGGGGGATCGGGACCCTACAATGAGCAGTTCTTC,CASSSGGSGPYNEQFF
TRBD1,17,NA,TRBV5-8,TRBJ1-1,TGTGCCAGCAGCACCCCGAGGGTTCGGACAGGGAACCCTGAAGCTTTCTTT,CASSTPRVRTGNPEAFF
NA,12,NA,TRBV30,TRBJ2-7,TGTGCCTGGAGTGTAGGTGGACATGAAGACCGCTTC,CAWSVGGHEDRF
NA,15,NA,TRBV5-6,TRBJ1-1,TGTGCCAGCAGCTACAGGACAGCCTCGAACACTGAAGCTTTCTTT,CASSYRTASNTEAFF
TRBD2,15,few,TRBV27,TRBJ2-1,TGTGCCAGCACCCGATCTAGCGGGAGTGGGAATGAGCAGTTCTTC,CASTRSSGSGNEQFF
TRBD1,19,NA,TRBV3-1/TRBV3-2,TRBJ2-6,TGTGCCAGCAGCCAAGATTTAGGGACAGAGATATCTGGGGCCAACGTCCTGACTTTC,CASSQDLGTEISGANVLTF
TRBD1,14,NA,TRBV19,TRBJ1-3,TGTGCCAGCTGGGACAGGGGCTTTGGAAACACCATATATTTT,CASWDRGFGNTIYF
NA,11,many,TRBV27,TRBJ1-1,TGTGCCAGCACAGGGTACACTGAAGCTTTCTTT,CASTGYTEAFF
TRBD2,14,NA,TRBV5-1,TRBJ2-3,TGCGCCAGCAGCGGACTAGCGGCCACAGATACGCAGTATTTT,CASSGLAATDTQYF
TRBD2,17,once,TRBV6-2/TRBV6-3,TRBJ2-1,TGTGCCAGCAGTGCGTCGTTGACTAGCGGGAGGGGCAATGAGCAGTTCTTC,CASSASLTSGRGNEQFF